This T cell receptor beta chain was retrieved from a study of CD8+ T cells in alopecia areata (dated by TCRdb to about 2018). For the wider study: Treated patients were enrolled in an open-label pilot trial of oral tofacitinib at 5 to 10 mg twice daily for moderate-to-severe alopecia areata. TCRbeta CDR3 regions were amplified by immunoSEQ multiplex PCR with 35 Vbeta forward and 13 Jbeta reverse primers. To study T cell clonal expansion in alopecia areata, the researchers applied high-throughput TCRbeta sequencing to both the C3H/HeJ mouse model and human patients. RNA came from the PAXgene miRNA kit for fixed scalp, the miRNeasy kit for PBMCs, and the RNeasy kit for mouse skin. Scalp clonality was compared across normal scalp (n=4), patchy alopecia areata scalp (n=8), and alopecia totalis/universalis scalp (n=8). Biopsies were taken from tofacitinib-treated patients at baseline and again at 4 and 24 weeks into treatment, and several of those patients also had a later scalp biopsy. Tofacitinib was administered for 6 to 18 months, and 6 months of follow-up off drug were then conducted to assess delayed response and recurrence. In humans, TCRbeta sequencing was performed on scalp tissue and on sorted CD4+ and CD8+ peripheral blood T cells from healthy controls and from patients with patchy or totalis/universalis alopecia areata.

Library generation was performed with the immunoSEQ multiplex PCR assay. RNA was extracted from all samples and reverse transcribed into cDNA as template for TCR sequencing. SuperScript III was used for first-strand cDNA synthesis, primed with a 2:1 mix of oligo-dT and random hexamers. A synthetic immune receptor repertoire was used to assess amplification bias, and residual bias was removed computationally. In the original analysis: Raw reads were preprocessed to remove errors, and CDR3 was defined according to IMGT conventions as the region from the conserved cysteine to phenylalanine. Clonality was calculated as 1 minus Shannon entropy normalized by log2 of the number of productive unique TCRs. Scalp TCRbeta sequences were cross-referenced with sorted blood CD4 and CD8 repertoires so that the CD4 or CD8 identity of scalp clones could be inferred. TCRdb stores this immuneACCESS table with in-frame sequences only. Part of the clones is absent; in the studies checked, under half of the shortfall reflects unresolved V genes, and no reason is known for the rest. That table supplies the V and J calls and clone size; D and trimming were determined from the DNA. The sample records more than 200,000 clones, roughly two thirds of which are singletons. Jointly, the top ten make up 1.2% of the sample.

In the paper's terms, the time point label means: baseline before oral tofacitinib. Lesional scalp punch biopsies and peripheral blood were obtained from alopecia areata patients. PBMCs were isolated by density centrifugation and stained for CD3, CD4 and CD8, after which CD4+ and CD8+ T cells were sorted on a FACSAria. Sequences GTSNPN (CDR1) and SVGIG (CDR2) are obtained from the germline V gene (reference sequence). Clipping removes 3 bases from V and 7 bases from J, with 5 as the unmatched junction base count. The CDR3 covers 14 residues, taking in both the cysteine and the phenylalanine. Only CDR3 DNA remains: 42 bases, in frame from the first base. Of note for this clone: It lacks a known antigen. One base away there is no much larger clone; base qualities are not given.

The paper's findings and limits, for the study overall: Lesional scalp, especially in alopecia totalis/universalis, showed higher clonality and more expanded CD8+ clones than normal scalp, suggesting antigenic drive. TCR sequences shared between patients were less clear than in mice, possibly partly because of HLA diversity in the patient population. Scalp TCR repertoire analysis is complicated because resident alphabeta T cells in normal human skin are also sequenced, whereas mouse skin is dominated by gammadelta T cells.

The sample in question was CD4+ T cells sorted from blood, obtained at week 0. The chain uses TRBV30 and TRBJ1-4, with 10 bases aligning to TRBD1. The sequence was collected from a human donor with alopecia areata. The DNA is as follows: TGTGCCTGGAGGAGGGACAGGGGAGGTGAAAAACTGTTTTTT. Its product reads: CAWRRDRGGEKLFF.